The clone carrying this T cell receptor beta chain has a count of ten or more. The CDR3 totals 18 residues. Germline V lookup: CDR1 LGHNA, CDR2 YSLEER. The junction had 12 bases not matched to a gene; V was cut back by 2 bases and J by 0 bases. This sample is drawn from a study of blood T cells in healthy people across ages. Whole-study context: When template switching was applied, about one barcoded beta molecule was captured per two T cells.

Primers used in a second PCR of roughly 6 to 12 cycles were a sample-barcoded 5' primer and a J-beta primer mix. TCRdb ran MiXCR on the 5' RACE reads and lists one entry per CDR3 protein. The table shows just under 900,000 distinct CDR3 sequences, with 25% to 30% occurring only once. Sample donors were healthy Caucasian individuals that came from Russia, aged roughly 6 to 95. The receptor was isolated from a woman over 75 in good health. The V gene is TRBV4-3, the J gene TRBJ2-7; 8 bases match TRBD2. Sequencing was carried out using blood. CDR3 sequence reads: CASSQTSGGGGSSYEQYF. The CDR3 nucleotides read TGCGCCAGCAGCCAAACCAGCGGAGGCGGGGGGTCCTCCTACGAGCAGTACTTC.